These 27 T cell receptor beta chains came from one sample sequenced in a study of T cell repertoires in cytomegalovirus infection. MiXCR, applied by TCRdb to the reads, yields one record per CDR3 protein. The data show some 700,000 distinct CDR3 sequences, roughly a third seen once. Sequencing was carried out using PBMCs. These receptors were obtained from a human donor in good health (CMV status not recorded). Some clones in this sample may be carry-over from other donors' samples.

This clonotype was counted a few times. J is TRBJ2-5 and V is TRBV7-2; D unclear. The CDR3 extends over 12 amino acids. Germline assignment: CDR1 SGHTA and CDR2 FQGNSA. V lost 7 bases, J lost 2 bases, and 8 bases lay in between. CDR3 sequence (DNA): TGTGCCAGCAAGGAATTACAAGAGACCCAGTACTTC. This codes for CASKELQETQYF. Together with reference TRBV7-2 and TRBJ2-5, the CDR3 gives the full variable domain: GAGVSQSPSNKVTEKGKDVELRCDPISGHTALYWYRQSLGQGLEFLIYFQGNSAPDKSGLPSDRFSAERTGGSVSTLTIQRTQQEDSAVYLCASKELQETQYFGPGTRLLVL.

Many counts were recorded for this clonotype. This rearrangement joins TRBV6-5 to TRBJ2-5, with a possible D match to TRBD1 (6 bases). Trimming cost V 0 bases and J 5 bases, with 16 bases left between them. CDR1 MNHEY and CDR2 SVGAGI come from the germline V gene. The CDR3 has 16 amino acids. In DNA form, the CDR3 reads TGTGCCAGCAGTTACTCAGTCCAGGGGTTCGGGGAGACCCAGTACTTC. Its protein is CASSYSVQGFGETQYF.

This clonotype was picked up a small number of times. The V gene is TRBV6-1, the J gene TRBJ1-5, with D possibly TRBD1 on 6 matching bases. The CDR3 spans 14 residues. CDR1 is MNHNS, CDR2 SASEGT, per germline. V was pared by 6 bases and J by 3 bases, with 12 bases between. CDR3 loop: CASRWGAPNQPQHF. CDR3 sequence (DNA): TGTGCCAGCAGGTGGGGGGCTCCCAATCAGCCCCAGCATTTT.

The CDR3 here is CASSVLTDRGKRDEAFF. DNA for the CDR3: TGTGCCAGCAGTGTTCTTACCGACAGGGGGAAAAGAGATGAAGCTTTCTTT. The V call is TRBV6-1, the J call TRBJ1-1; 9 bases are a match to TRBD1. V was pared by 4 bases and J by 7 bases, with 16 bases of the junction left unmatched. There are 17 residues in the CDR3. CDR1 is MNHNS and CDR2 is SASEGT in the germline V gene.

The chain couples TRBV6-2 or TRBV6-3 to TRBJ1-1, with 7 bases aligning to TRBD1. The CDR3 sequence is 12 residues long. Germline CDR1 and CDR2: MNHEY and SVGEGT. The trim removed 6 bases at V and 7 bases at J, leaving 5 bases unmatched. The CDR3 nucleotides are TGTGCCAGCAGCCGCCAGGGGGTTGAAGCTTTCTTT. Its translation: CASSRQGVEAFF.

The chain joins TRBV6-1 to TRBJ2-7; 9 bases are a match to TRBD2. Germline lookup yields CDR1 MNHNS and CDR2 SASEGT. The V gene end was trimmed by 8 bases and the J gene end by 9 bases; junction bases not matched to a gene: 11. The CDR3 sequence is 13 residues long. The CDR3 spells CASCHSGRRGQYF. CDR3 sequence (DNA): TGTGCCAGCTGCCACAGCGGGAGGCGGGGGCAGTACTTC.

This clonotype has a handful of counts. The chain uses TRBV24-1 and TRBJ1-2; TRBD1 agrees at 9 bases. There are 12 residues in the CDR3. Germline V CDR1 and CDR2: KGHDR, SFDVKD. With 10 bases clipped from V and 4 bases from J, the junction kept 3 bases outside the gene matches. The CDR3: CATRDRAYGYTF. DNA of the CDR3: TGTGCCACAAGGGACAGGGCCTATGGCTACACCTTC.

The table lists this clonotype with many counts. The chain couples TRBV28 to TRBJ2-7; TRBD2 matches at 10 bases. The CDR3 sequence is 15 residues long. J lost 2 bases, V lost 11 bases, and 12 bases had no gene match. Germline-derived CDR1 and CDR2 are MDHEN and SYDVKM. The CDR3 DNA follows: TGTGCCTCCAGGGCTAGCGGGGGAACCCCCTACGAGCAGTACTTC. It encodes CASRASGGTPYEQYF.

As to this clonotype: This is likely a read error, given that the CDR3 carries no conserved phenylalanine or tryptophan at its end. The V and J genes are TRBV2 and TRBJ2-3, with a weak D call TRBD1 (6 bases). V gave up 3 bases and J gave up 2 bases, with 9 bases separating them. This CDR3 is built from 14 residues. The germline gives CDR1 SNHLY, CDR2 FYNNEI. CDR3 bases: TGTGCCAGCAGTGACTACAGGGCCACAGATACGCAGTATTGT. It codes for CASSDYRATDTQYC.

This clonotype has more than one count but fewer than ten. V and J are TRBV5-5 and TRBJ2-2; D perhaps matches TRBD1 (5 bases). The CDR3 is 16 residues long. CDR1 SGHKS and CDR2 YYEKEE come from the germline V gene (reference sequence). With 4 bases removed from V and 1 base from J, the gap between germline ends came to 14 bases. The CDR3 protein is CASSPVGGQNTGELFF. As DNA, the CDR3 is TGTGCCAGCAGCCCTGTTGGCGGACAGAACACCGGGGAGCTGTTTTTT. Based on the CDR3 plus reference TRBV5-5 and TRBJ2-2, the full variable domain is DAGVTQSPTHLIKTRGQQVTLRCSPISGHKSVSWYQQVLGQGPQFIFQYYEKEERGRGNFPDRFSARQFPNYSSELNVNALLLGDSALYLCASSPVGGQNTGELFFGEGSRLTVL.

The V and J genes are TRBV6-6 and TRBJ1-2, with TRBD1 as a possible D gene (6 bases). The CDR3 loop spans 15 amino acids. Trimming pared 0 bases from V and 4 bases from J, leaving 12 bases between. The germline CDR1 and CDR2 sequences are MNHNY and SVGAGI (reference sequence). The CDR3 here is CASSYSEGQPYGYTF. CDR3 bases: TGTGCCAGCAGTTACTCCGAAGGACAGCCCTATGGCTACACCTTC.

Only a few counts were recorded for this clonotype. V gene TRBV20-1 combines with J gene TRBJ2-1; D unclear. The ends were cut back, 0 bases at V and 2 bases at J, with 5 bases in the middle. In germline, CDR1 is DFQATT, CDR2 SNEGSKA (reference sequence). The CDR3 contains 13 residues. The CDR3 DNA follows: TGCAGTGCTAGAGACAGGCCCTACAATGAGCAGTTCTTC. Translation gives CSARDRPYNEQFF.

In this sample, this clonotype turned up once. The chain recombines TRBV11-3 with TRBJ1-4, with 9 bases fitting TRBD1. CDR1 and CDR2 (germline): SGHNT, YENEEA. V gave up 5 bases and J gave up 10 bases; unmatched junction bases: 11. This CDR3 is 15 amino acids long. The CDR3 bases are TGTGCCAGCAGCGCATCAGACAGGGGGTGCTTAAAACTGTTTTTT. Its protein is CASSASDRGCLKLFF.

Regarding this clonotype: Given a much more abundant clone one base away, this may be a read error. The chain combines TRBV7-3 with TRBJ2-3; D ambiguous. Trimming pared 2 bases from V and 0 bases from J, leaving 12 bases between. This CDR3 has 16 residues. Germline V gives CDR1 SGHTA, CDR2 FQGTGA. CDR3: CASSLLYLTSTDTQYF. In nucleotides, the CDR3 is TGTGCCAGCAGCTTACTCTACCTCACTAGCACAGATACGCAGTATTTT.

This clonotype was seen only a few times. This chain connects TRBV20-1 to TRBJ2-1, with D uncertain. V was cut by 0 bases and J by 6 bases, with 9 bases left in between. The CDR3 totals 13 residues. In germline, CDR1 is DFQATT, CDR2 SNEGSKA (reference sequence). This CDR3 is CSARDLKANEQFF. The CDR3 DNA reads TGCAGTGCTAGAGATTTAAAGGCCAATGAGCAGTTCTTC.

This chain joins TRBV25-1 and TRBJ2-7; D is possibly TRBD1 (6 bases). The CDR3 length is 13 residues. The V gene's germline CDR1 is MGHDK and CDR2 SYGVNS. V gave up 7 bases and J gave up 3 bases, with 13 bases separating them. The CDR3 reads CASTSGENYEQYF. The CDR3 bases are TGTGCCAGCACGTCAGGGGAGAACTACGAGCAGTACTTC.

This clonotype was seen only a few times. The chain employs TRBV25-1 and TRBJ2-5; TRBD1 is a possible D gene (5 bases). Germline lookup yields CDR1 MGHDK and CDR2 SYGVNS. CDR3 length: 14 amino acids. The germline V and J ends were trimmed by 2 bases and 4 bases, with 11 bases remaining between them. As DNA, the CDR3 is TGTGCCAGCAGTGAAATCGGGCAGGGAGAGACCCAGTACTTC. Amino acid sequence: CASSEIGQGETQYF.

The chain carries TRBV28 and TRBJ2-2, with D tentatively TRBD1 (6 bases). This CDR3 has 13 amino acids. From germline, CDR1 is MDHEN and CDR2 SYDVKM. The V and J ends lost 11 bases and 4 bases respectively, with 14 bases between them. The DNA for the CDR3 is TGTGCCGGTCAGTGGGGGCCCACCGGGGAGCTGTTTTTT. This translates into CAGQWGPTGELFF.

This chain uses TRBV28 with TRBJ2-1; 12 nucleotides agree with TRBD2. V was pared by 6 bases and J by 5 bases, with 23 bases of the junction left unmatched. The CDR3 is 21 amino acids. Germline V lookup: CDR1 MDHEN, CDR2 SYDVKM. The DNA of the CDR3 is TGTGCCAGCAGAATTATATGGGGGTTCGGGCTAGCGGGAGGGCAGGACAATGAGCAGTTCTTC. It codes for CASRIIWGFGLAGGQDNEQFF.

This chain links TRBV6-6 with TRBJ2-7, with 12 bases aligning to TRBD1. The CDR3 loop spans 18 amino acids. Germline assignment: CDR1 MNHNY and CDR2 SVGAGI (reference sequence). V dropped 0 bases and J dropped 1; count of bases not matched to a gene: 7. The CDR3 DNA sequence: TGTGCCAGCAGTTACTCCGGGACAGGGGGCTCTTCTTCCTACGAGCAGTACTTC. Translating gives CASSYSGTGGSSSYEQYF.

Turning to this clonotype: The CDR3 does not end in the conserved phenylalanine or tryptophan, so this is likely a read error. V gene TRBV7-9 combines with J gene TRBJ1-5; tentative D call: TRBD1 (6 bases). The CDR3 spans 15 residues. CDR1 and CDR2 from the germline V gene are SEHNR and FQNEAQ (reference sequence). CDR3 residues: CASSLVTGLGKPQHC. Written as DNA, the CDR3 is TGTGCCAGCAGCTTAGTAACAGGGTTAGGCAAGCCACAGCATTGT.

This clonotype has just a few counts. The V gene is TRBV28, the J gene TRBJ2-2; perhaps TRBD1 as D (7 bases). This CDR3 region has 16 residues. Trimming cost V 5 bases and J 6 bases, with 19 bases left between them. From germline, CDR1 is MDHEN and CDR2 SYDVKM. The CDR3 nucleotides are TGTGCCAGCAGTCTCATGACAGGGAGGTTGGCCGGGGAGCTGTTTTTT. Its translation is CASSLMTGRLAGELFF.

The rearrangement links TRBV12-3 or TRBV12-4 to TRBJ2-4; D might be TRBD1 (5 bases). V gave up 2 bases and J gave up 0 bases, with 11 bases separating them. The CDR3 has 16 residues. The CDR3 DNA follows: TGTGCCAGCAGTTTAACCAGGGCAATAGCCAAAAACATTCAGTACTTC. It specifies CASSLTRAIAKNIQYF.

V and J are TRBV19 and TRBJ1-3; D is unresolved. The CDR3 sequence is 16 residues long. The germline V gene encodes CDR1 LNHDA and CDR2 SQIVND (reference sequence). V lost 5 bases and J lost 0, with 14 bases in between. CDR3 DNA sequence: TGTGCCAGTAGTTCGCCCCCGGGAAGCTCTGGAAACACCATATATTTT. It is translated as CASSSPPGSSGNTIYF.

The V call is TRBV6-1, the J call TRBJ2-2; D uncertain. Trimming took 4 bases from V and 4 from J, leaving 7 bases between them. CDR1 is MNHNS, CDR2 SASEGT, per germline. The CDR3 runs 13 residues. The CDR3 is CASSGRATGELFF. CDR3 DNA: TGTGCCAGCAGTGGAAGGGCCACCGGGGAGCTGTTTTTT.

This chain uses TRBV3-1 with TRBJ2-1; D is undetermined. Trimming cost V 3 bases and J 15 bases, with 12 bases left between them. CDR1 LGHDT and CDR2 YNNKEL come from the germline V gene (reference sequence). The CDR3 sequence is 11 residues long. The DNA of the CDR3 is TGTGCCAGCAGCCAGGGCCCGGGTTGGTTCTTC. Amino acids: CASSQGPGWFF.

This clonotype was recorded at least ten times. The chain has TRBV4-2 and TRBJ2-7; TRBD2 aligns across 10 bases. V was pared by 5 bases and J by 5 bases, with 18 bases of the junction left unmatched. The CDR3 runs 18 residues. The V gene's germline CDR1 is LGHNA and CDR2 YNFKEQ. Here the CDR3 DNA reads TGTGCCAGCAGCTCTCCTAGCGGGAGTCGGGGGTCGCGTGACGAGCAGTACTTC. It encodes CASSSPSGSRGSRDEQYF.